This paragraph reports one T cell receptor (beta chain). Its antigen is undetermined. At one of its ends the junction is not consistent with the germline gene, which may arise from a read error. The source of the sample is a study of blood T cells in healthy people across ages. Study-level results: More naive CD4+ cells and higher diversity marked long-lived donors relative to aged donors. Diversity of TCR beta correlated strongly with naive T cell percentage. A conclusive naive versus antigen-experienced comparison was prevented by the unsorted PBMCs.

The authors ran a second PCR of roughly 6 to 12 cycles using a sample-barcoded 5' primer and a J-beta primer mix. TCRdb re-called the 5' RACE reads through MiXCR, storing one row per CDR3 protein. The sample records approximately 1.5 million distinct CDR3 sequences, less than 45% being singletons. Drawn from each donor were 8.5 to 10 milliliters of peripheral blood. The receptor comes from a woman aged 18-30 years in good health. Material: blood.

CDR3 amino acids: CASSLGQSSCEQYF. The CDR3 nucleotides read TGTGCCAGCAGCCTGGGACAGAGCTCCTGCGAGCAGTACTTC. J is TRBJ2-7 and V is TRBV7-9; 7 nucleotides line up with TRBD1. This CDR3 has 14 residues. CDR1 SEHNR and CDR2 FQNEAQ come from the germline V gene (reference sequence).